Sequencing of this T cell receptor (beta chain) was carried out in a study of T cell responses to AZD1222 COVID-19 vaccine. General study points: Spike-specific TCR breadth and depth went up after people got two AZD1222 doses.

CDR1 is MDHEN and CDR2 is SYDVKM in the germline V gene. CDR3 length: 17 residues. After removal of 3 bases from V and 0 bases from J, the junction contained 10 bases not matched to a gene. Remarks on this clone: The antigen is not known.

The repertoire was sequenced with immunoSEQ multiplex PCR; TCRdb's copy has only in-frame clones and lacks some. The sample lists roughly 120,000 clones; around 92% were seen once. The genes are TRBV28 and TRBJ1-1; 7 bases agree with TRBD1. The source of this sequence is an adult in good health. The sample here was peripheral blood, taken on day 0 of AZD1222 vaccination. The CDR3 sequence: CASSLTGWGGVNTEAFF. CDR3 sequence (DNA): TGTGCCAGCAGTTTGACAGGGTGGGGAGGAGTGAACACTGAAGCTTTCTTT.